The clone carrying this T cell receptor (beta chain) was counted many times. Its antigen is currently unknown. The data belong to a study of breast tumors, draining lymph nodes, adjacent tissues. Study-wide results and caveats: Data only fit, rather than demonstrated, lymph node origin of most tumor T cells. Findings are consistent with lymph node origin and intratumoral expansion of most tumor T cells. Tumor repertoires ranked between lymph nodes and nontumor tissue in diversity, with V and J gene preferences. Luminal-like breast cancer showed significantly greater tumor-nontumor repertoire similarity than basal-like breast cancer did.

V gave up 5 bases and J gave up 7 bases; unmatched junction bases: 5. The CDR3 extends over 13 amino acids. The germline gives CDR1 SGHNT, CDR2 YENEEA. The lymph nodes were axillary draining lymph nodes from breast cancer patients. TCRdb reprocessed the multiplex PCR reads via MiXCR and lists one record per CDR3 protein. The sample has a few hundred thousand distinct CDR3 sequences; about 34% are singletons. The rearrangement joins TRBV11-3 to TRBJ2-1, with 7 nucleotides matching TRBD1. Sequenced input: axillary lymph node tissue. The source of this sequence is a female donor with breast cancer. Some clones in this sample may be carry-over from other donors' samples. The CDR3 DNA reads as TGTGCCAGCAGCACCACAGGGGTGAATGAGCAGTTCTTC. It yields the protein CASSTTGVNEQFF.